The rows below give T cell receptor beta chains drawn from one sample of a study of graft-versus-host responses after intestinal transplantation. Produced via immunoSEQ multiplex PCR; TCRdb's table is partial and in-frame only. Found here are 40,000 or so clones, over 90% of them singletons; the top ten hold under 25%. These TCRs are of unknown antigen specificity. The starting material was unstimulated CD8+ T cells sorted from spleen or lymph node cells, obtained before transplant. The receptors were gathered from a human donor who was the organ donor for an intestinal transplant. Both conserved end residues are part of each CDR3. Fields, in order: V gene, J gene, CDR3 protein.

TRBV7-2	TRBJ2-2	CASSLISWEGRGGELFF
TRBV29-1	TRBJ2-5	CSVETDSVALGQGPQETQYF
TRBV27	TRBJ1-4	CASSLWGRKNEKLFF
TRBV5-6	TRBJ1-6	CASSTGGGGSPLHF
TRBV7-6	TRBJ2-1	CASSLRVWNEQFF
TRBV7-2	TRBJ2-1	CASSWGNEQFF
TRBV10-3	TRBJ2-3	CAISESLLDTQYF
TRBV5-1	TRBJ2-7	CASSFGEDYEQYF
TRBV5-4	TRBJ2-7	CASSLPGLKYEQYF
TRBV28	TRBJ1-2	CASSLTRDSLEGYTF
TRBV9	TRBJ2-5	CASSQFGGLWWQETQYF
TRBV28	TRBJ2-7	CASSFLAGTYEQYF
TRBV9	TRBJ2-3	CASSLGGRTDTQYF
TRBV4-1	TRBJ2-3	CASSRTPGQKSDTQYF
TRBV11-1	TRBJ2-1	CASSLAGRERSSYNEQFF
TRBV9	TRBJ2-2	CAGTGEYTGELFF
TRBV19	TRBJ2-1	CASRGTSGYEQFF
TRBV4-1	TRBJ2-1	CASSQEGDSYNEQFF
TRBV21-1	TRBJ1-5	CASSKGTGTPMKESNQPQHF
TRBV9	TRBJ2-7	CASSVALAGDEQYF
TRBV9	TRBJ1-1	CASSPQGVNTEAFF
TRBV30	TRBJ2-3	CAWSPRVNTQYF
TRBV4-1	TRBJ2-7	CASSQVGTGSHEQYF
TRBV7-9	TRBJ1-3	CASSLGGDTIYF
TRBV27	TRBJ2-1	CASSLGTGYNEQFF
TRBV6-5	TRBJ2-7	CASSYTGGPKEQYF
TRBV5-5	TRBJ2-1	CASSFVALLDNEQFF
TRBV28	TRBJ1-2	CASTPRQGANYGYTF
TRBV10-3	TRBJ2-2	CAISDWTLLANTGELFF
TRBV14	TRBJ2-1	CASSQDWWEQFF
TRBV7-9	TRBJ1-1	CASSFSGAEAFF
TRBV5-4	TRBJ2-1	CALQTGFYNEQFF
TRBV9	TRBJ2-7	CASSVGGGGTYEQYF
TRBV27	TRBJ1-5	CASSLNQNQPQHF
TRBV27	TRBJ2-1	CASSFGTPYNEQFF
TRBV25-1	TRBJ2-7	CASSDAYEQYF
TRBV5-6	TRBJ1-1	CASSLVKGTEAFF
TRBV19	TRBJ1-4	CASSMEGATNEKLFF